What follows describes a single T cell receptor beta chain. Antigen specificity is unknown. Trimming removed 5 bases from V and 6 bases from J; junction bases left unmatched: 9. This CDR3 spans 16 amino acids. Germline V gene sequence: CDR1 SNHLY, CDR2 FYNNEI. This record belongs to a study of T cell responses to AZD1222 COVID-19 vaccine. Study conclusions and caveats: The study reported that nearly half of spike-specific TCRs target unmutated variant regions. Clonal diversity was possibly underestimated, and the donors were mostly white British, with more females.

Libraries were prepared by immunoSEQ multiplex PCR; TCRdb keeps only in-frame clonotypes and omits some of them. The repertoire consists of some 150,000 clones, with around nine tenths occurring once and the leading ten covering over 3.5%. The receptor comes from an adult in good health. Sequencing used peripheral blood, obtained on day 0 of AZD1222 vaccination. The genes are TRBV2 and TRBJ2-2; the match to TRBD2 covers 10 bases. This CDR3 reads CASSQRPSGRSGELFF. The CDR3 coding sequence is TGTGCCAGCAGTCAAAGGCCTAGCGGGAGATCCGGGGAGCTGTTTTTT.